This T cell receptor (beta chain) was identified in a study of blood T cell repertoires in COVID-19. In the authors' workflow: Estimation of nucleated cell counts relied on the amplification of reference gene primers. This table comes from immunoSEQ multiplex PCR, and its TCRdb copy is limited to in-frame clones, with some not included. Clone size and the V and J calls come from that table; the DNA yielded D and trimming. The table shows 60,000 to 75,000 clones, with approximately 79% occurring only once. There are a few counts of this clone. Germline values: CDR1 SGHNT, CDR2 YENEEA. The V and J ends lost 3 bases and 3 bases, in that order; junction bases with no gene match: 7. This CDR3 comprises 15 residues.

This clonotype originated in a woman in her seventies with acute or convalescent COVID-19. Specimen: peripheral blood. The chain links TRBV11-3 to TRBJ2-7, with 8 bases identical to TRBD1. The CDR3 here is CASSFPLGQVYEQYF. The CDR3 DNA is TGTGCCAGCAGCTTCCCTCTGGGACAGGTCTACGAGCAGTACTTC.